A selection of T cell receptor beta chains follows, all from one sample in a study of early T cells in non-severe SARS-CoV-2 infection. TCRdb recomputed calls from the 5' RACE reads with MiXCR, one row per CDR3 protein. The sample shows over 70,000 distinct CDR3 sequences, approximately 14% of them seen only once. This material consisted of whole blood, taken at baseline. The source of these receptors is an adult who was a healthcare worker with PCR-confirmed SARS-CoV-2 infection or an uninfected control (not recorded which). CDR3s include the opening cysteine and the closing phenylalanine or tryptophan. A D gene is named only where the DNA matches it firmly. Clone size is given for some rows only: seen once, a few or many times, or a class if the clone is expanded.

length: 17; size: .; V: TRBV12-5; J: TRBJ2-1; D: TRBD2; DNA: TGTGCTAGTGGCCCCGGGACTAGCGGGGCCCTTGGCAATGAGCAGTTCTTC; CDR3: CASGPGTSGALGNEQFF
length: 11; size: few; V: TRBV2; J: TRBJ2-1; D: .; DNA: TGTGCCAGTGGGACCTATATGGAGCAGTTCTTC; CDR3: CASGTYMEQFF
length: 17; size: few; V: TRBV3-1; J: TRBJ2-5; D: TRBD2; DNA: TGTGCCAGCAGCCAAGACCACACGGGGGGGCTCCAAGAGACCCAGTACTTC; CDR3: CASSQDHTGGLQETQYF
length: 15; size: many; V: TRBV6-6; J: TRBJ1-2; D: .; DNA: TGTGCCAGCAGCGAGGGCAGGGCGGCTAACTATGGCTACACCTTC; CDR3: CASSEGRAANYGYTF
length: 16; size: medium-sized; V: TRBV5-4; J: TRBJ2-3; D: TRBD2; DNA: TGTGCCAGCAGCTTGGGGACTAGCGGCAGCACAGATACGCAGTATTTT; CDR3: CASSLGTSGSTDTQYF
length: 13; size: few; V: TRBV11-2; J: TRBJ1-1; D: .; DNA: TGTGCCAGCAGCTTAGATCCGCGCGGCGGAGCTTTCTTT; CDR3: CASSLDPRGGAFF
length: 14; size: .; V: TRBV15; J: TRBJ2-2; D: .; DNA: TGTGCCACCAGCATGGCGGGAATGACCGGGGAGCTGTTTTTT; CDR3: CATSMAGMTGELFF
length: 11; size: many; V: TRBV20-1; J: TRBJ1-1; D: TRBD1; DNA: TGCAGTGCTGCAGGGGGCACTGAAGCTTTCTTT; CDR3: CSAAGGTEAFF
length: 16; size: .; V: TRBV5-8; J: TRBJ2-3; D: TRBD2; DNA: TGTGCCAGCAGCCGACTAGCGGGATCTAGCACAGATACGCAGTATTTT; CDR3: CASSRLAGSSTDTQYF
length: 13; size: .; V: TRBV11-2; J: TRBJ2-3; D: TRBD1; DNA: TGTGCCAGCAGCCCCCGGACAGGCGATACGCAGTATTTT; CDR3: CASSPRTGDTQYF
length: 14; size: many; V: TRBV24-1; J: TRBJ2-1; D: TRBD1; DNA: TGTGCCACCAGTGTTCCAGGGGGTAGCTATGAGCAGTTCTTC; CDR3: CATSVPGGSYEQFF
length: 15; size: .; V: TRBV12-3/TRBV12-4; J: TRBJ1-1; D: TRBD1; DNA: TGTGCCAGCAGTCTCCAACAGGGGATGAACACTGAAGCTTTCTTT; CDR3: CASSLQQGMNTEAFF
length: 12; size: many; V: TRBV7-2; J: TRBJ2-3; D: .; DNA: TGTGCCAGCAGCTCGGACTGGGATACGCAGTATTTT; CDR3: CASSSDWDTQYF
length: 15; size: .; V: TRBV12-3/TRBV12-4; J: TRBJ2-1; D: .; DNA: TGTGCCAGCAGCCCCACTAGTTCCACCTGGAATGAGCAGTTCTTC; CDR3: CASSPTSSTWNEQFF
length: 14; size: .; V: TRBV10-1; J: TRBJ1-1; D: .; DNA: TGCGCCAGCAGGGAACCACTGGAGGGAAGGAAAGCTTTCTTT; CDR3: CASREPLEGRKAFF
length: 12; size: many; V: TRBV28; J: TRBJ2-1; D: TRBD2; DNA: TGTGCCTGCGGACTAGCACACAATGAGCAGTTCTTC; CDR3: CACGLAHNEQFF
length: 16; size: few; V: TRBV28; J: TRBJ2-6; D: TRBD1; DNA: TGTGCCAGCAGTGACAGGGACCATTCTGGGGCCAACGTCCTGACTTTC; CDR3: CASSDRDHSGANVLTF
length: 15; size: few; V: TRBV11-1; J: TRBJ1-2; D: .; DNA: TGTGCCACGACGCCCCTGCCTACAGTTTTAGGCGGCTACACCTTC; CDR3: CATTPLPTVLGGYTF
length: 13; size: .; V: TRBV20-1; J: TRBJ2-5; D: .; DNA: TGCAGTGCTCGAGGGATGGATCAAGAGACCCAGTACTTC; CDR3: CSARGMDQETQYF
length: 17; size: few; V: TRBV15; J: TRBJ2-5; D: TRBD1; DNA: TGTGCCACCAGCAGAGATAAGTGGGACAGGGGCCAAGAGACCCAGTACTTC; CDR3: CATSRDKWDRGQETQYF
length: 15; size: medium-sized; V: TRBV12-3/TRBV12-4; J: TRBJ2-3; D: .; DNA: TGTGCCAGCAGTTTCGTGGGAGGACATTTAGATACGCAGTATTTT; CDR3: CASSFVGGHLDTQYF
length: 13; size: few; V: TRBV14; J: TRBJ1-1; D: .; DNA: TGTGCCAGCAGCCAAGGAGGGACGACTGAAGCTTTCTTT; CDR3: CASSQGGTTEAFF
length: 13; size: .; V: TRBV9; J: TRBJ2-3; D: .; DNA: TGTGCCAGCAGCGTCCGGTACACAGATACGCAGTATTTT; CDR3: CASSVRYTDTQYF
length: 12; size: many; V: TRBV28; J: TRBJ2-7; D: .; DNA: TGTGCCAGCAGTTTCAGTAACTACGAGCAGTACTTC; CDR3: CASSFSNYEQYF
length: 13; size: .; V: TRBV20-1; J: TRBJ2-7; D: TRBD1; DNA: TGCAGTGCTCCCGGGACAGGGCGCTACGAGCAGTACTTC; CDR3: CSAPGTGRYEQYF
length: 15; size: many; V: TRBV6-2/TRBV6-3; J: TRBJ2-4; D: TRBD2; DNA: TGTGCCAGCAGAGCTAGCGGGAGGGCCAAAAACATTCAGTACTTC; CDR3: CASRASGRAKNIQYF
length: 13; size: many; V: TRBV21-1; J: TRBJ1-2; D: .; DNA: TGTGCCAGCAGCACCGGGACAGCCTATGGCTACACCTTC; CDR3: CASSTGTAYGYTF
length: 14; size: .; V: TRBV12-3/TRBV12-4; J: TRBJ1-5; D: .; DNA: TGTGCCAGCAGCTACCAGGGAGGTAATCAGCCCCAGCATTTT; CDR3: CASSYQGGNQPQHF
length: 15; size: .; V: TRBV20-1; J: TRBJ2-7; D: TRBD2; DNA: TGCAGTGCCCAAAAAGGACTAGCGGGAGGAGAAGAGCAGTACTTC; CDR3: CSAQKGLAGGEEQYF
length: 14; size: few; V: TRBV12-3/TRBV12-4; J: TRBJ2-1; D: TRBD1; DNA: TGTGCCAGCATCCGACAGGGGTCCTACAATGAGCAGTTCTTC; CDR3: CASIRQGSYNEQFF
length: 12; size: few; V: TRBV7-6; J: TRBJ2-7; D: TRBD2; DNA: TGTGCCAGCAGCTTTGGGGGGGGCGAGCAGTACTTC; CDR3: CASSFGGGEQYF
length: 17; size: few; V: TRBV3-1; J: TRBJ2-3; D: TRBD2; DNA: TGTGCCAGCAGCCTTGGACTAGCGGGATCTCGGGCTGATACGCAGTATTTT; CDR3: CASSLGLAGSRADTQYF
length: 14; size: few; V: TRBV9; J: TRBJ2-7; D: .; DNA: TGTGCCAGCAGCGTAGGCGACAGGAACTACGAGCAGTACTTC; CDR3: CASSVGDRNYEQYF
length: 14; size: many; V: TRBV3-1; J: TRBJ2-7; D: TRBD2; DNA: TGTGCCAGCAGCCAAGCTAGCGGGAGGTACGAGCAGTACTTC; CDR3: CASSQASGRYEQYF
length: 15; size: .; V: TRBV20-1; J: TRBJ2-1; D: .; DNA: TGCAGTGCTAGAGATCCTACTATCGGTGTCAATGAGCAGTTCTTC; CDR3: CSARDPTIGVNEQFF
length: 15; size: few; V: TRBV2; J: TRBJ1-1; D: .; DNA: TGTGCCAGCAGTACCCTCAGGGGCCCGGGCACTGAAGCTTTCTTT; CDR3: CASSTLRGPGTEAFF
length: 13; size: many; V: TRBV5-1; J: TRBJ2-5; D: .; DNA: TGCGCCAGCAGCTACGGGGTTCAAGAGACCCAGTACTTC; CDR3: CASSYGVQETQYF
length: 13; size: .; V: TRBV5-1; J: TRBJ2-3; D: .; DNA: TGCGCCAGCAGGGGGATCCGCACAGATACGCAGTATTTT; CDR3: CASRGIRTDTQYF